These 17 T cell receptor beta chains originate from one sample sequenced in a study of T cells in women clearing cervical HPV infection. Here immunoSEQ multiplex PCR was the method, and the copy in TCRdb shows in-frame clones only, minus some. This table lists 21,000 or so clones. Sample: blood buffy coat. The receptors come from a woman aged 18-70 years with a cervical HPV16 infection that either progressed to CIN3+ or cleared (not recorded which).

As to this clone: From the germline J gene comes the end of the CDR3, since the read stops 3 residues before it. The chain uses TRBV19 and TRBJ1-2; 9 positions agree with TRBD1. The trim removed 6 bases at V and 6 bases at J, leaving 8 bases unmatched. Germline values: CDR1 LNHDA, CDR2 SQIVND (reference sequence). CDR3 length equals 14 residues. CDR3 bases read: TGTGCCAGTAGCCCGGGACAGGGATTTGATGGC. It specifies CASSPGQGFDG. The entire CDR3 reads CASSPGQGFDGYTF.

Regarding this clone: The read halts 3 residues ahead of the CDR3 end, with the missing end drawn from the germline J gene. This chain uses TRBV19 with TRBJ1-5; TRBD1 might be the D (6 bases). Germline V gene sequence: CDR1 LNHDA, CDR2 SQIVND (reference sequence). The V and J ends lost 10 bases and 6 bases respectively, with 25 bases between them. The CDR3 runs to 16 residues. CDR3 bases read: TGTGCCACCAAGGAGGGGGGCGGGGGGCACGGTCAGCCC. It yields the protein CATKEGGGGHGQP. The full CDR3 protein is CATKEGGGGHGQPQHF.

Regarding this clone: With the read ending 3 residues before the CDR3 end, the germline J gene is used to fill in that end. V is TRBV2 and J is TRBJ1-4; D is possibly TRBD1 (5 bases). This CDR3 comprises 13 residues. Per germline, CDR1 SNHLY and CDR2 FYNNEI. The part of the CDR3 DNA that was read is TGTGCCAGCAGCCGGGACTTAGTTCCACCA. Translated, it gives CASSRDLVPP. The CDR3 as a whole reads CASSRDLVPPLFF.

Of note for this clone: The read ends 3 residues shy of where the CDR3 ends; the end is completed using the germline J gene. The chain links TRBV19 to TRBJ1-2; 9 bases are a match to TRBD1. From germline, CDR1 is LNHDA and CDR2 SQIVND (reference sequence). CDR3 length equals 15 residues. CDR3 sequence: CASSPPGQGVDTYTF. The sequenced part of the CDR3 DNA is TGTGCCAGTAGCCCTCCGGGACAGGGTGTGGATACC.

For this clone: Read data end 3 residues before the CDR3 end; the end is taken from the germline J gene. The chain recombines TRBV20-1 with TRBJ2-5; maybe TRBD2 (6 bases). The CDR3 totals 13 residues. Trimming stripped 3 bases from V and 2 bases from J, with 10 bases between. Germline CDR1 reads DFQATT; CDR2 reads SNEGSKA (reference sequence). The CDR3 DNA, read in part, is TGCAGTGCTAGGGGGGACTTACAAGAGACC. This codes for CSARGDLQET. The full CDR3 protein reads CSARGDLQETQYF.

Points on this clone: The CDR3 end is not reached by the read, which stops 3 residues before it; the germline J gene fills it in. The V gene is TRBV5-1, the J gene TRBJ2-5, with 8 bases matching TRBD2. V shed 1 base, J shed 4 bases, and the junction held 6 bases outside the gene matches. The germline CDR1 and CDR2 sequences are SGHRS and YFSETQ. The CDR3 is 15 amino acids. Here the CDR3 reads CASSLSLSGGETQYF. CDR3 DNA, as far as it was read: TGCGCCAGCAGCTTGAGTTTAAGCGGGGGAGAGACC.

Note on this clone: Read coverage stops 3 residues before the CDR3 terminus; the germline J gene supplies the remainder. The rearrangement links TRBV2 to TRBJ2-7; D uncertain. Between the trimmed V and J ends, which lost 0 bases and 6 bases, there was a span of 6 bases. The CDR3 is 12 amino acids. The germline V gene has CDR1 SNHLY and CDR2 FYNNEI. The DNA read from the CDR3 is TGTGCCAGCAGTGAAGCCCGAGCCGAG. This encodes CASSEARAE. In full, the CDR3 reads CASSEARAEQYF.

Of note for this clone: The germline gene is not matched at one end of the junction; a read error may be the cause. The read ends 3 residues before the CDR3 terminus; that terminus is restored from the germline J gene. The rearrangement uses TRBV5-5 and TRBJ2-3; TRBD2 is a possible D gene (5 bases). CDR1 and CDR2 (germline): SGHKS, YYEKEE (reference sequence). The CDR3 consists of 14 residues. CDR3 region: CASGFRLAADTQYF. The part of the CDR3 DNA that was read is TGTGCCAGCGGCTTCCGGCTAGCAGCAGATACG.

Comment on this clone: Sequencing ends 3 residues short of the CDR3 end; the germline J gene provides the rest. The J gene is TRBJ1-4, the V gene TRBV11-2; TRBD1 matches at 8 bases. Germline V CDR1 and CDR2: SGHAT, FQNNGV. The CDR3 is 15 residues long. The CDR3 bases that were read are TGTGCCGGAAGTCCTACAGGGGGTGGGGCCAACGTA. This sequence encodes CAGSPTGGGANV. The complete CDR3 sequence is CAGSPTGGGANVLFF.

As to this clone: The read halts 3 residues ahead of the CDR3 end, with the missing end drawn from the germline J gene. This chain connects TRBV30 to TRBJ2-3; D remains ambiguous. Germline V gene sequence: CDR1 GTSNPN, CDR2 SVGIG (reference sequence). The CDR3 runs 13 residues. V was pared by 2 bases and J by 6 bases, with 12 bases between. CDR3: CAWSRRQSDTQYF. Partial CDR3 DNA: TGTGCCTGGAGTAGGCGGCAGTCCGATACG.

Remarks on this clone: The sequenced fragment ends 3 residues before the CDR3 boundary, so the rest is inferred from the germline J gene. This rearrangement joins TRBV30 to TRBJ1-2; D gene ambiguous. This CDR3 has 11 amino acids. The V gene's germline CDR1 is GTSNPN and CDR2 SVGIG (reference sequence). The CDR3 loop is CAWISFYDYTF. Incomplete CDR3 DNA: TGTGCCTGGATTAGCTTCTACGAC.

Comment on this clone: The read is 3 residues too short to cover the CDR3 end, so that end is filled in from the germline J gene. This sequence joins TRBV6-1 and TRBJ1-3; D is unresolved. The germline gives CDR1 MNHNS, CDR2 SASEGT. Trimming cost V 4 bases and J 7 bases, with 5 bases left between them. CDR3 length: 11 residues. The chain's CDR3 is CASSAVNTIYF. Incomplete CDR3 DNA: TGTGCCAGCAGTGCGGTTAACACC.

Turning to this clone: The read comes to an end 3 residues before the CDR3 does, leaving the germline J gene to fill in the end. The chain joins TRBV19 to TRBJ2-1; 10 nucleotides agree with TRBD2. CDR1 and CDR2 (germline): LNHDA, SQIVND (reference sequence). V shed 5 bases, J shed 6 bases, and the junction held 10 bases outside the gene matches. This CDR3 has 16 residues. Partial CDR3 DNA: TGTGCCAGTAGTCCCTCTCCTAGCGGGAGCGCCAATGAG. Protein: CASSPSPSGSANE. The entire CDR3 protein is CASSPSPSGSANEQFF. Filled out from reference TRBV19 and TRBJ2-1, the complete variable domain reads DGGITQSPKYLFRKEGQNVTLSCEQNLNHDAMYWYRQDPGQGLRLIYYSQIVNDFQKGDIAEGYSVSREKKESFPLTVTSAQKNPTAFYLCASSPSPSGSANEQFFGPGTRLTVL.

About this clone itself: Coverage ceases 3 residues before the CDR3 finishes, and the germline J gene fills in the end. The chain combines TRBV12-3 or TRBV12-4 with TRBJ2-3; tentatively, D is TRBD2 (6 bases). The CDR3 has 13 residues. The CDR3 DNA, read in part, is TGTGCCAGCAGTTACTCGGGGGTCGGCACG. It translates to CASSYSGVGT. The whole CDR3 sequence reads CASSYSGVGTQYF.

Regarding this clone: The read finishes 3 residues shy of the CDR3 end, and the germline J gene is used to complete it. The V gene is TRBV12-3 or TRBV12-4, the J gene TRBJ2-3; D not resolved. Trimming shortened V by 6 bases and J by 2 bases, and 6 bases separated the two germline ends. The CDR3 is 12 amino acids. The CDR3 bases that were read are TGTGCCAGCAGCATAGTCACAGATACG. Its translation: CASSIVTDT. The complete CDR3 protein is CASSIVTDTQYF.

Partial CDR3 DNA: TGTGCCAGCTCGGAGGACTCCTATGGC. It encodes CASSEDSYG. The whole CDR3 reads CASSEDSYGYTF. The chain recombines TRBV18 with TRBJ1-2; D unresolved. Read coverage stops 3 residues before the CDR3 terminus; the germline J gene supplies the remainder. Trimming removed 6 bases at V and 4 bases at J, with 9 bases between. CDR3 length equals 12 residues. Germline V gene sequence: CDR1 KGHSH, CDR2 LQKENI.

The covered CDR3 bases are TGTGCCTGGAGTGTGGGCCGCTTAACCCAAGAGACG. It codes for CAWSVGRLTQET. The entire CDR3 protein reads CAWSVGRLTQETQYF. The chain carries TRBV30 and TRBJ2-3; D uncertain. The read terminates 3 residues ahead of where the CDR3 ends, so the germline J gene completes it. Germline assignment: CDR1 GTSNPN and CDR2 SVGIG (reference sequence). The CDR3 contains 15 residues.